Below are 22 T cell receptor beta chains sequenced from a single sample in a study of OX40 agonist ivuxolimab in advanced cancers. The table came from immunoSEQ multiplex PCR; TCRdb's copy has only in-frame clones and leaves some out. This sample yields 30,000 to 40,000 clones, of which roughly 80% are seen a single time; 15% to 20% belongs to the top ten. The sequencing here drew on CD4+ or CD8+ T cells sorted from blood, taken in a trial of the OX40 agonist ivuxolimab. These TCRs come from an adult with an advanced solid tumor such as melanoma, head and neck, liver or kidney cancer.

This rearrangement joins TRBV5-1 to TRBJ1-1; no clear D gene. The length of the CDR3 is 14 residues. Trimming took 3 bases from V and 0 from J, leaving 9 bases between them. Germline loops: CDR1 SGHRS, CDR2 YFSETQ. Here the CDR3 reads CASSSAGMNTEAFF. The CDR3 DNA sequence: TGCGCCAGCAGCTCGGCGGGCATGAACACTGAAGCTTTCTTT. The full variable domain, completed using reference TRBV5-1 and TRBJ1-1, is KAGVTQTPRYLIKTRGQQVTLSCSPISGHRSVSWYQQTPGQGLQFLFEYFSETQRNKGNFPGRFSGRQFSNSRSEMNVSTLELGDSALYLCASSSAGMNTEAFFGQGTRLTVV.

CDR3 in amino acids: CASSVAQDTEAFF. CDR3 in DNA: TGTGCCAGCAGCGTAGCTCAGGACACTGAAGCTTTCTTT. The chain uses TRBV9 and TRBJ1-1; D gene unclear. The CDR3 length is 13 residues. Germline loops: CDR1 SGDLS, CDR2 YYNGEE. Trimming cost V 0 bases and J 3 bases, with 6 bases left between them.

The CDR3 sequence: CASSFLGSPTYEQYF. The CDR3 bases are TGTGCCAGCAGCTTTTTAGGGTCCCCTACCTACGAGCAGTACTTC. The rearrangement joins TRBV5-5 to TRBJ2-7; D unclear. There are 15 residues in the CDR3. Trimming stripped 2 bases from V and 2 bases from J, with 14 bases between. Germline V CDR1 and CDR2: SGHKS, YYEKEE (reference sequence).

The J gene is TRBJ1-2, the V gene TRBV5-1; no clear D. Germline V gene lookup returns CDR1 SGHRS and CDR2 YFSETQ. The V and J ends lost 2 bases and 2 bases respectively, with 10 bases between them. The CDR3 is made up of 14 amino acids. CDR3 nucleotide sequence: TGCGCCAGCAGCTTCAGGTCTCGGAACTATGGCTACACCTTC. Protein sequence: CASSFRSRNYGYTF.

The sample holds a few counts of this clone. This CDR3 is CASSSSGDKDEQYF. The DNA of the CDR3 is TGTGCCAGCAGCAGCTCAGGGGACAAGGACGAGCAGTACTTC. The chain couples TRBV6-1 to TRBJ2-7, with D possibly TRBD1 on 6 matching bases. The CDR3 loop spans 14 amino acids. Germline V CDR1 and CDR2: MNHNS, SASEGT. Trimming left V 6 bases short and J 5 bases short, with 17 bases between.

This rearrangement joins TRBV21-1 to TRBJ2-2; the table's D call, TRBD1, was not checked against the DNA. TRBV21-1 is a documented pseudogene. The CDR3 runs to 15 residues. CDR3 DNA: TGTGCCAGCAGCAACCGGGACAGTGGGAGCGGGGAGCTGTTTTTT. Its protein product is CASSNRDSGSGELFF.

This chain uses TRBV6-7 with TRBJ1-5; D unclear. TRBV6-7 is placed among ORFs of uncertain function. V lost 2 bases to trimming and J lost 2 bases, with 4 bases between them. The CDR3 is 13 residues long. The CDR3 reads CASSYDGNQPQHF. The CDR3 bases are TGTGCCAGCAGTTACGACGGCAATCAGCCCCAGCATTTT.

J is TRBJ2-5 and V is TRBV10-3; no clear D gene. This CDR3 contains 14 residues. The germline CDR1 and CDR2 sequences are ENHRY and SYGVKD. Trimming shortened V by 6 bases and J by 2 bases, and 13 bases separated the two germline ends. The DNA of the CDR3 is TGTGCCATCAGGCCGAGTAGCCCACAAGAGACCCAGTACTTC. Protein: CAIRPSSPQETQYF.

CDR3 protein: CAWSAGFQDQETQYF. The CDR3 DNA follows: TGTGCCTGGAGTGCGGGGTTTCAAGACCAAGAGACCCAGTACTTC. The genes are TRBV30 and TRBJ2-5; weak D call: TRBD2 (5 bases). The CDR3 spans 15 residues. Per germline, CDR1 GTSNPN and CDR2 SVGIG (reference sequence). The V end was cut by 1 base, the J end by 0 bases, with 12 bases between.

V and J are TRBV7-4 and TRBJ2-7; the match to TRBD2 covers 10 bases. The germline CDR1 and CDR2 sequences are SGHVT and SQSDAQ. The CDR3 runs to 18 residues. After removal of 3 bases from V and 2 bases from J, the junction contained 13 bases not matched to a gene. Here the CDR3 DNA reads TGTGCCAGCAGCTTTCGAGATCCAGCGGGAGGGCCTACCTACGAGCAGTACTTC. This gives the protein CASSFRDPAGGPTYEQYF.

The V and J genes are TRBV27 and TRBJ2-3, with D maybe TRBD2 (6 bases). V dropped 2 bases and J dropped 0 bases, with 9 bases sitting between them. The CDR3 covers 15 residues. Looked up from germline, CDR1 is MNHEY and CDR2 is SMNVEV (reference sequence). The CDR3 is CASSLLGRSTDTQYF. In DNA form, the CDR3 reads TGTGCCAGCAGTTTACTCGGGAGAAGCACAGATACGCAGTATTTT.

This rearrangement joins TRBV6-4 to TRBJ2-1; 8 nucleotides align to TRBD2. V was clipped by 7 bases and J by 10 bases; unmatched bases: 9. The CDR3 runs 13 residues. The germline V gene has CDR1 MRHNA and CDR2 SNTAGT. This chain's CDR3 is CASTKTSVREQFF. The CDR3 nucleotides are TGTGCCAGCACGAAGACTAGCGTTCGGGAGCAGTTCTTC.

The chain joins TRBV20-1 to TRBJ1-1; D is uncertain. Germline V gene lookup returns CDR1 DFQATT and CDR2 SNEGSKA (reference sequence). V gave up 6 bases and J gave up 1 base, with 6 bases separating them. CDR3 length: 11 residues. CDR3 amino acids: CSALKNTEAFF. The DNA of the CDR3 is TGCAGTGCCCTGAAGAACACTGAAGCTTTCTTT.

This chain links TRBV6-5 with TRBJ2-5, with 7 bases lining up with TRBD2. There are 15 residues in the CDR3. From germline, CDR1 is MNHEY and CDR2 SVGAGI. J gave up 2 bases and V 2 bases, and 5 bases lay outside the gene matches. CDR3 protein: CASSYGGGEQETQYF. Here the CDR3 DNA reads TGTGCCAGCAGTTACGGTGGGGGGGAACAAGAGACCCAGTACTTC.

This clone was picked up a small number of times. The J gene is TRBJ2-2, the V gene TRBV5-1; D call uncertain. V gave up 4 bases and J gave up 2 bases, with 12 bases separating them. Germline V gene lookup returns CDR1 SGHRS and CDR2 YFSETQ. CDR3 length equals 15 residues. Here the CDR3 DNA reads TGCGCCAGCAGCCCCGTACTGGTAAACACCGGGGAGCTGTTTTTT. The encoded protein is CASSPVLVNTGELFF.

The CDR3 DNA reads as TGTGCCAGCAGGCGACCGGGGGGAAGCTCTGGGGCCAACGTCCTGACTTTC. Its translation: CASRRPGGSSGANVLTF. The chain is built from TRBV2 and TRBJ2-6, with 7 bases lining up with TRBD2. The germline V gene has CDR1 SNHLY and CDR2 FYNNEI. CDR3 length: 17 residues. V lost 6 bases and J lost 0; bases outside the gene matches: 8.

The rearrangement links TRBV5-1 to TRBJ2-7, with TRBD2 identical over 9 bases. The junction had 8 bases not matched to a gene; V was cut back by 4 bases and J by 3 bases. The CDR3 length is 15 residues. The V gene's germline CDR1 is SGHRS and CDR2 YFSETQ. The CDR3 region has the DNA TGCGCCAGCAGCCCTAGCGGGACCACTAGCTACGAGCAGTACTTC. This gives the protein CASSPSGTTSYEQYF.

The J gene is TRBJ2-1, the V gene TRBV7-9, with 9 bases aligning to TRBD1. Trimming cost V 3 bases and J 6 bases; bases outside gene matches: 3. The V gene's germline CDR1 is SEHNR and CDR2 FQNEAQ (reference sequence). The CDR3 covers 14 residues. The CDR3 is CASSFNRGRNEQFF. CDR3 in DNA: TGTGCCAGCAGCTTCAACAGGGGGCGCAATGAGCAGTTCTTC.

The chain carries TRBV19 and TRBJ2-2, with unresolved D. V lost 8 bases, J lost 2 bases, and 18 bases lay in between. In germline, CDR1 is LNHDA, CDR2 SQIVND (reference sequence). This CDR3 has 16 residues. In nucleotides, the CDR3 is TGTGCCAGTCTCCCATCCGGGTCCGTCAACACCGGGGAGCTGTTTTTT. As protein: CASLPSGSVNTGELFF.

This clone occurred once. The genes are TRBV10-3 and TRBJ2-2; 9 bases map to TRBD2. Germline V gene lookup returns CDR1 ENHRY and CDR2 SYGVKD. CDR3 length equals 15 residues. Losses at the gene ends were 3 bases for V and 7 bases for J; bases not matched to a gene: 6. CDR3 protein: CAISDGSGRSGELFF. CDR3 nucleotide sequence: TGTGCCATCAGTGACGGTAGCGGGAGAAGCGGGGAGCTGTTTTTT.

This chain uses TRBV14 with TRBJ2-2; D remains unclear. CDR3 length: 13 amino acids. Germline V gene data show CDR1 as SGHDN and CDR2 as FVKESK. The V end was cut by 6 bases, the J end by 2 bases, with 7 bases between. The CDR3 coding sequence is TGTGCCAGCAGACTGACCAACACCGGGGAGCTGTTTTTT. Translating it yields CASRLTNTGELFF.

The chain links TRBV5-1 to TRBJ2-5; 9 bases map to TRBD2. The V and J ends lost 3 bases and 1 base, in that order; junction bases with no gene match: 7. The V gene's germline CDR1 is SGHRS and CDR2 YFSETQ. The CDR3 totals 16 residues. The CDR3 bases are TGCGCCAGCAGCTATACGACTAGCGGTACCCAAGAGACCCAGTACTTC. Its translation is CASSYTTSGTQETQYF.